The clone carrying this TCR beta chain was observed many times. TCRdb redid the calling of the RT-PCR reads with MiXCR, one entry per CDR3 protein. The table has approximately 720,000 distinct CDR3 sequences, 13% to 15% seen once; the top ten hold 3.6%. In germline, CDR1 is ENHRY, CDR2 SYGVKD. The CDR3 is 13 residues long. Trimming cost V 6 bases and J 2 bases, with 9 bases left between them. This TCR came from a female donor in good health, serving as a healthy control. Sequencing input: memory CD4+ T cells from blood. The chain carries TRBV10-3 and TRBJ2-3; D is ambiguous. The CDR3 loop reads CAIRGPATDTQYF. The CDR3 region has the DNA TGTGCCATCAGGGGCCCGGCCACAGATACGCAGTATTTT.